Each of the 9 T cell receptor beta chains below was sequenced from the same sample in a study of T cells after yellow fever vaccination (dated by TCRdb to the late 2010s). The treatment or condition label on this specimen signifies: live attenuated yellow fever vaccine strain. Library prep was done by 5' RACE. TCRdb records Illumina HiSeq 2500 as the sequencer. TCRdb applied fastp at Q25 and MiXCR to the public reads, then kept only in-frame beta chains. A single entry per CDR3 protein holds the most common genes and DNA from its merged rows. Across this sample there are roughly 500,000 distinct CDR3 sequences, with 15% to 20% seen only once. More than 13% of the sample lies in the top ten. Specimen: PBMCs, collected 15 days after the yellow fever booster vaccination. Receptors originate from a man in his thirties or forties who received the YFV17D yellow fever vaccine.

The gene calls are TRBV7-8 and TRBJ2-1; no reliable D call. The CDR3 contains 16 residues. The germline CDR1 and CDR2 sequences are SGHVS and FQNEAQ. V was shortened by 3 bases and J by 2 bases, with 14 bases between the two germline ends. The CDR3 region is CASSLSFGWTYNEQFF. In DNA, the CDR3 is TGTGCCAGCAGCTTGTCTTTCGGGTGGACCTACAATGAGCAGTTCTTC.

This chain uses TRBV6-5 with TRBJ1-1, with D tentatively TRBD1 (6 bases). Deletions cut 2 bases from V and 0 bases from J, with 10 bases between. The CDR3 totals 15 residues. Germline V gene sequence: CDR1 MNHEY, CDR2 SVGAGI. The CDR3 nucleotides are TGTGCCAGCAGTTACGGACAGCGAATGAACACTGAAGCTTTCTTT. Translation: CASSYGQRMNTEAFF.

The chain employs TRBV7-8 and TRBJ2-7, with D hard to call. The CDR3 is 14 amino acids. V was trimmed by 8 bases and J by 3 bases, leaving 17 bases between them. Germline V CDR1 and CDR2: SGHVS, FQNEAQ. Here the CDR3 DNA reads TGTGCCAGCGCCCCAAGGGTCCTTCTCTACGAGCAGTACTTC. Protein sequence: CASAPRVLLYEQYF.

The chain is built from TRBV6-1 and TRBJ2-5; the D gene could be TRBD1 or TRBD2 (5 bases each). The germline V gene encodes CDR1 MNHNS and CDR2 SASEGT. Trimming took off 7 bases at V and 6 bases at J, with 15 bases between the two ends. This CDR3 contains 13 residues. CDR3 bases: TGTGCCAGCACCACGGGGCTAGCCAAGACCCAGTACTTC. Its translation: CASTTGLAKTQYF.

This clonotype was observed a handful of times. V usage is TRBV15 and J usage is TRBJ2-1; D perhaps matches TRBD2 (5 bases). This CDR3 comprises 11 residues. Trimming removed 5 bases at V and 10 bases at J, with 9 bases between. Germline CDR1 is LNHNV and CDR2 is YYDKDF (reference sequence). The CDR3 nucleotides are TGTGCCACCAGCGGGGAGTGGGAGCAGTTCTTC. Amino acid sequence: CATSGEWEQFF.

This clonotype has a handful of counts. The V call is TRBV7-6, the J call TRBJ2-1; 10 bases match TRBD2. CDR1 and CDR2 (germline): SGHVS, FNYEAQ. Germline trimming cut 5 bases from V and 7 bases from J; bases unmatched to any gene: 14. The CDR3 length is 17 residues. CDR3 bases: TGTGCCAGCAGCCCCGCCGCCCTAGCGGGAGTTCTTAATGAGCAGTTCTTC. Its translation: CASSPAALAGVLNEQFF.

The J gene is TRBJ2-3, the V gene TRBV9; D assignment may be TRBD1 or TRBD2 (5 bases each). CDR3 length equals 15 residues. Deletions cut 0 bases from V and 0 bases from J, with 8 bases between. Germline values: CDR1 SGDLS, CDR2 YYNGEE. CDR3 protein: CASSVAGDSTDTQYF. The CDR3 coding sequence is TGTGCCAGCAGCGTAGCCGGGGACAGCACAGATACGCAGTATTTT.

The table lists this clonotype with a few counts. The CDR3 sequence: CSARTGSPSNNEQFF. The CDR3 DNA reads as TGCAGCGCCAGAACAGGGTCCCCGTCTAACAATGAGCAGTTCTTC. This chain uses TRBV29-1 with TRBJ2-1, with a tentative D call TRBD1 (6 bases). Germline V gene data show CDR1 as SQVTM and CDR2 as ANQGSEA. Trimming shortened V by 7 bases and J by 5 bases, and 21 bases separated the two germline ends. The CDR3 is 15 residues long.

This clonotype was seen a few times. This chain links TRBV7-9 with TRBJ2-7; D unresolved. V lost 6 bases and J 0 bases, leaving 12 bases between the germline ends. The CDR3 extends over 14 amino acids. The germline V gene encodes CDR1 SEHNR and CDR2 FQNEAQ (reference sequence). The CDR3 loop reads CASSSSGHSYEQYF. CDR3 nucleotide sequence: TGTGCCAGCAGTTCCTCCGGCCACTCCTACGAGCAGTACTTC. The full variable domain, in which reference TRBV7-9 and TRBJ2-7 provide the parts outside the CDR3, is DTGVSQNPRHKITKRGQNVTFRCDPISEHNRLYWYRQTLGQGPEFLTYFQNEAQLEKSRLLSDRFSAERPKGSFSTLEIQRTEQGDSAMYLCASSSSGHSYEQYFGPGTRLTVT.